This TCR beta chain comes out of a study of blood T cells in healthy people across ages. Combining a sample-barcoded 5' primer with a J-beta primer mix, a second PCR ran for roughly 6 to 12 cycles. TCRdb called the 5' RACE reads again in MiXCR, with one record for every CDR3 protein. This sample has under 800,000 distinct CDR3 sequences, with 21% found just once. V lost 3 bases and J lost 0, with 17 bases in between. This CDR3 is built from 18 residues. Germline values: CDR1 SGHNT, CDR2 YENEEA. The source of this sequence is a man in his 70s in good health. Sequencing used blood. The rearrangement links TRBV11-3 to TRBJ2-2; D may be TRBD1 (5 bases). The CDR3 region has the DNA TGTGCCAGCAGCTTTACCAGGTCAGGACAAACGAACACCGGGGAGCTGTTTTTT. Encoded protein: CASSFTRSGQTNTGELFF.